The clone carrying this T cell receptor (beta chain) is a singleton in its sample. Additional DNA sequences in this sample encode the identical CDR3. This sample was taken from a study of blood T cell repertoires in COVID-19. For the study at large: Sites in the United States, Italy and Spain provided acute and convalescent COVID-19 samples. Nucleic acid was either cDNA or gDNA, and it came from T cells, B-cell-depleted T cells, or PBMCs.

Trimming took 3 bases from V and 1 from J, leaving 7 bases between them. The length of the CDR3 is 13 residues. CDR1 LNHDA and CDR2 SQIVND come from the germline V gene (reference sequence). Authors' data handling: Amplification of reference gene primers provided the estimated nucleated cell counts. Data came from immunoSEQ multiplex PCR; TCRdb stores just in-frame clones and leaves some out. That table furnishes V, J and clone size, whereas the DNA furnished D and trimming. The sample includes just under 300,000 clones, roughly 86% of them seen just once. The J gene is TRBJ2-7, the V gene TRBV19, with D possibly matching TRBD1 (6 bases). The sequenced sample consisted of peripheral blood. This receptor was taken from a man aged 70-80 years with acute or convalescent COVID-19. This CDR3 is CASSIGQSYEQYF. In nucleotides, the CDR3 is TGTGCCAGTAGTATCGGACAGTCCTACGAGCAGTACTTC. Drawing the rest from reference TRBV19 and TRBJ2-7, the complete variable domain is DGGITQSPKYLFRKEGQNVTLSCEQNLNHDAMYWYRQDPGQGLRLIYYSQIVNDFQKGDIAEGYSVSREKKESFPLTVTSAQKNPTAFYLCASSIGQSYEQYFGPGTRLTVT.